Described below is a single TCR beta chain sequence and its context. In this sample, this clone turned up a few times. The antigen it binds to is not known. No base quality values were provided; no much bigger clone lies one nucleotide off. All of the isolated RNA was reverse transcribed with the High Capacity cDNA Reverse Transcription Kit, so expressed TCRB transcripts were sequenced. Naive, central memory and regulatory T cell samples underwent deep immunoSEQ sequencing, averaging around 4 million total reads per sample. Sorted cells were lysed in RLT buffer, and RNA was extracted using DNase-treated RNeasy Micro or Mini kits according to cell number. Each cell subset was processed on its own to prevent cross-contamination, while patient and healthy donor samples were processed together. TCRB sequences were amplified from cDNA with the immunoSEQ multiplex PCR, producing 87-bp fragments spanning the CDR3 region. Sequencing of the amplicons was done on the Illumina HiSeq platform. In the source study's methods: Synthetic template baselines were used to correct PCR bias computationally, reads within Hamming distance 2 were collapsed together, and singletons that could not be merged were discarded. Reads were aligned to IMGT to assign V, D and J genes, CDR3 length, and insertions or deletions at six rearrangement sites. Clonotype counts were normalized to sorted cell number within each subset before computing true diversity and Gini coefficients with the tcR R package. Repertoire sharing was quantified using the overlap coefficient calculated on TCRB nucleotide sequences. Out-of-frame TCRB sequences from naive cells were analyzed as a proxy for the pre-selection repertoire. Sourced from immuneACCESS, this table was stored by TCRdb with only in-frame sequences that have V and J called. A share of the clones is absent; for the studies checked, an unresolved V gene accounts for under half, and the remainder has no known explanation. V and J calls and clone size follow that table, whereas D and trimming were derived from the DNA. The sample yields a few hundred thousand clones; approximately 15% were counted once. The ten largest clones take up roughly 0.015% of the sample.

This entry belongs to a study of beta chain features in type 1 diabetes (dated by TCRdb to between 2017 and 2018). As for the study more broadly: Patients and healthy donors did not differ in mean age, gender distribution, total cell number or subset yield. Across all samples, approximately 98,000,000 sorted cells were examined, and cell number per subset correlated strongly with RNA yield. In the study, recently diagnosed type 1 diabetes patients and matched healthy donors were compared on the TCRB repertoires of their sorted circulating CD4+ T cell subsets. Whereas all 28 donors provided naive and central memory subsets, regulatory and stem cell-like memory subsets were isolated from just 8 patients and roughly 8 healthy donors. Study-wide findings and limitations: In all four CD4+ subsets, TCRB CDR3 length was moderately but significantly shorter in type 1 diabetes patients. Shorter templates might be favored by PCR, yet because patient and control samples were amplified and corrected together, any such skew would affect both groups equally. Naive, central memory and regulatory TCRB repertoires appeared more similar among patients than among healthy donors. Because cDNA was sequenced instead of genomic DNA, highly expressing activated cells could be over-represented, though the groups showed no difference in activation or CD3 levels. At VDJ recombination sites, patients with type 1 diabetes made fewer insertions and deleted more nucleotides, a pattern implying thymic rearrangement abnormalities. Because the HLA sub-analyses included only small numbers of individuals, any influence of HLA type on TCRB rearrangement was left unresolved.

The CDR3, cysteine through phenylalanine, is 16 amino acids long. The CDR3 DNA has 48 bases and is translated from base 1. The germline V gene gives CDR1 as MDHEN and CDR2 as SYDVKM. V loses 1 base of germline sequence and J loses 3 bases, and the interval between the two ends is 12 bases. Each donor gave one peripheral blood draw, averaging about 100 mL, which was collected into heparinised tubes. Naive, central memory, regulatory and stem cell-like memory CD4+ T cells were sorted on a BD FACSAria II using a panel including CD45RO, CCR7, CD25, CD127, CD95 and CD27. Purity was above 98% for every sorted population. Right away, PBMCs were isolated by Lymphoprep density gradient centrifugation and were stained directly, with no culture step. So that batch effects would be minimized, each experiment stained and sorted samples in pairs, pairing one healthy donor with one patient.

This receptor was obtained from a woman aged 18-35 years with type 1 diabetes. Sequenced material: naive CD4+ T cells from blood. The cell subset or site label for this specimen denotes: true naive CD4+ T cells. The receptor chain draws on TRBV28 and TRBJ1-4, and TRBD1 may be the D gene, going by 6 matching bases. CDR3 region: CASSLLGALANEKLFF. The nucleotide sequence reads as follows: TGTGCCAGCAGTTTATTGGGGGCGCTGGCTAATGAAAAACTGTTTTTT.